This record concerns one TCR beta chain sequence. What it recognizes is unknown. Trimming pared 7 bases from V and 9 bases from J, leaving 25 bases between. CDR3 length equals 15 residues. Per germline, CDR1 MNHEY and CDR2 SMNVEV (reference sequence). This specimen comes from a study of prognosis after radiotherapy for stage I lung cancer. Whole-study context: The study included approximately 14 patients with newly diagnosed primary stage I lung tumors and several with oligometastatic NSCLC after surgical resection of the primary tumor. Distant metastases developed in a handful of patients after radiotherapy (median around seven months); under 16 showed no significant progression.

Node-negative disease was confirmed in all patients by CT and PET/CT, with no prior chemotherapy, radiotherapy or other malignancies. Amplification of TCR beta CDR3 from genomic DNA used two-round multiplex PCR. First-round PCR used primers specific to each TRBV and TRBJ gene. TCRdb recomputed calls from the multiplex PCR reads with MiXCR, one row per CDR3 protein. The table includes fewer than 25,000 distinct CDR3 sequences, approximately 40% detected once. Study results and limitations: Differences in TRBV and TRBJ gene usage were reportedly observed between patients with and without metastases.

The chain joins TRBV27 to TRBJ2-7; D possibly corresponds to TRBD1 (6 bases). The material was PBMCs, obtained before or after stereotactic body radiation therapy (not recorded which). The receptor's source is a donor older than 45 with non-small cell lung cancer. CDR3 amino acids: CASIPRGHPPGGQYF. For the CDR3, the DNA is TGTGCCAGCATTCCACGGGGACATCCCCCTGGGGGGCAGTACTTC.